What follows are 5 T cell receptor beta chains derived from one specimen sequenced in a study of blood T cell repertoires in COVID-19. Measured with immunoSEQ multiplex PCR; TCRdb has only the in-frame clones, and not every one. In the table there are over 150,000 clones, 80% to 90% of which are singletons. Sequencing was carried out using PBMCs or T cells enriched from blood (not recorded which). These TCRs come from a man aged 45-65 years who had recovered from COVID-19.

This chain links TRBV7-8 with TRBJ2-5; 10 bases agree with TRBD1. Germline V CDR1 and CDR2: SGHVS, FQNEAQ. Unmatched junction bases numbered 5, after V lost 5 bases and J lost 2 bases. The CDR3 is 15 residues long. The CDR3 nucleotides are TGTGCCAGCAGCCTCCGGGACAGGGGTCAAGAGACCCAGTACTTC. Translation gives CASSLRDRGQETQYF. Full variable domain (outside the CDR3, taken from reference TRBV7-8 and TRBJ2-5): GAGVSQSPRYKVAKRGQDVALRCDPISGHVSLFWYQQALGQGPEFLTYFQNEAQLDKSGLPSDRFFAERPEGSVSTLKIQRTQQEDSAVYLCASSLRDRGQETQYFGPGTRLLVL.

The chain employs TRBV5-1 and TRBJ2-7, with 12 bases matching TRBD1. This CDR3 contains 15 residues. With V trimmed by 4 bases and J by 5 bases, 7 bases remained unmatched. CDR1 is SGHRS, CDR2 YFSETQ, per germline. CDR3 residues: CASSPRGTGGHEQYF. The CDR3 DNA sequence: TGCGCCAGCAGCCCCCGAGGGACAGGGGGCCACGAGCAGTACTTC.

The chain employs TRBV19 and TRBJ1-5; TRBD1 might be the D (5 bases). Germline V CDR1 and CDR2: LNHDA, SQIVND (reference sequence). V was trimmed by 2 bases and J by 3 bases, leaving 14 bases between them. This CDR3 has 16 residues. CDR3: CASSIQSGGANQPQHF. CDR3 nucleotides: TGTGCCAGTAGTATACAGTCAGGTGGGGCCAATCAGCCCCAGCATTTT.

Here the CDR3 reads CASSPWGVQPQHF. The CDR3 DNA reads as TGTGCCAGTAGCCCTTGGGGAGTTCAGCCCCAGCATTTT. This chain connects TRBV19 to TRBJ1-5; unclear D gene. Per the germline V gene, CDR1 is LNHDA and CDR2 is SQIVND (reference sequence). The CDR3 covers 13 residues. The V end was cut by 6 bases, the J end by 6 bases, with 12 bases between.

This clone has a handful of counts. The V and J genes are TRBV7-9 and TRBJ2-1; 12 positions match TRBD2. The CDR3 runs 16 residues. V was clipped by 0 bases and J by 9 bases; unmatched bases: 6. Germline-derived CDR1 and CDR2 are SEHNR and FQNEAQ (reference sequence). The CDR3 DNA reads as TGTGCCAGCAGCTTAGCGGCTAGCGGGGGGGCGATTGAGCAGTTCTTC. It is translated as CASSLAASGGAIEQFF.